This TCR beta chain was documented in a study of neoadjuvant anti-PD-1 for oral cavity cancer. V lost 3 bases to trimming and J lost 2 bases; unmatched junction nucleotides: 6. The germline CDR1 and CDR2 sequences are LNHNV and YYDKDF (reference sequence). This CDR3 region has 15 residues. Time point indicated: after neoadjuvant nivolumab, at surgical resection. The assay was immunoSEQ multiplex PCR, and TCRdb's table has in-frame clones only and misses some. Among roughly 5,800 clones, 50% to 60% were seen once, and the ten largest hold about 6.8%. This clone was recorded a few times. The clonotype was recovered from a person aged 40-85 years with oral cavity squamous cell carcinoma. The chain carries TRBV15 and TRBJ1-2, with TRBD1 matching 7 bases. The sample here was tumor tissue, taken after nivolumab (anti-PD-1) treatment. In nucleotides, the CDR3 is TGTGCCACCAGCAGGCCGACAGGGATCAACTATGGCTACACCTTC. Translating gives CATSRPTGINYGYTF.